This TCR beta chain comes out of a study of blood T cell repertoires in COVID-19. Study context: Acute and convalescent COVID-19 samples came from the United States, Italy and Spain. Sample material is recorded as cDNA or gDNA derived from T cells, B-cell-depleted T cells, or PBMCs.

This clone was observed a few times. Methods used by the authors: Estimation of nucleated cell counts relied on the amplification of reference gene primers. Sequencing used immunoSEQ multiplex PCR; TCRdb keeps in-frame clones, though not all of them. D and trimming were read from the DNA, whereas the V and J calls and clone size are those reported in that table. The sample has fewer than 250,000 clones, roughly 86% seen once; the top ten hold 1.6%. CDR3 size: 17 residues. Trimming cost V 4 bases and J 4 bases; bases outside gene matches: 16. Germline CDR1 is SGHRS and CDR2 is YFSETQ. The source of this sequence is a woman aged 60-70 years who had recovered from COVID-19. Source material: peripheral blood. The V call is TRBV5-1, the J call TRBJ1-2; 7 nucleotides align to TRBD1. The CDR3 loop is CASSPTVGRGMLYGYTF. The CDR3, as DNA: TGCGCCAGCAGCCCGACCGTGGGCAGGGGGATGCTCTATGGCTACACCTTC.